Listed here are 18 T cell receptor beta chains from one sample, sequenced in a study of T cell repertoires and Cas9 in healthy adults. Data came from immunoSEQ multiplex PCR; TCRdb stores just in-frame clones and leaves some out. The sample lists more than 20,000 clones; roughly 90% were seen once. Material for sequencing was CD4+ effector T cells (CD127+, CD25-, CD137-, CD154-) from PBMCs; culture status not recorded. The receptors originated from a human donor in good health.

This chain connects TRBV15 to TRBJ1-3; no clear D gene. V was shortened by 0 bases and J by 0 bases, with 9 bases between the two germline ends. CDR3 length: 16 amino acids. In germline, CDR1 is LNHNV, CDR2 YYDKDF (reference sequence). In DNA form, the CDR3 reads TGTGCCACCAGCAGAGATACATCCAACTCTGGAAACACCATATATTTT. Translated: CATSRDTSNSGNTIYF.

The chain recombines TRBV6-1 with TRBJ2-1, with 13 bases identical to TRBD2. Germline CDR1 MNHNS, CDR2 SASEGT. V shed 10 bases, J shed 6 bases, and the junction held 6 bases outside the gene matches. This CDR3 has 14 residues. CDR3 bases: TGTGCCACCTTACTAGCGGGAGGGGTCAATGAGCAGTTCTTC. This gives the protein CATLLAGGVNEQFF.

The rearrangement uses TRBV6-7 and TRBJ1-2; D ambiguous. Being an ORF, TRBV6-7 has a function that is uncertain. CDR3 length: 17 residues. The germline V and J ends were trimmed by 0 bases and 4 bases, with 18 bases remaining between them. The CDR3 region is CASSYSSDARFIYGYTF. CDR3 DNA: TGTGCCAGCAGTTACTCTTCGGACGCACGATTTATCTATGGCTACACCTTC.

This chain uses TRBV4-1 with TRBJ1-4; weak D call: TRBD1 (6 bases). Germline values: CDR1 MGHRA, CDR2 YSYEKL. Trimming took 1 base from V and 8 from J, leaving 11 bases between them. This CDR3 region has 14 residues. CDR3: CASSQAGTIEKLFF. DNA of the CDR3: TGCGCCAGCAGCCAAGCCGGGACAATAGAAAAACTGTTTTTT.

The CDR3: CASSHPGREYEQYF. The CDR3 DNA reads TGCGCCAGCAGCCACCCGGGCAGGGAGTACGAGCAGTACTTC. The genes are TRBV4-1 and TRBJ2-7, with D perhaps TRBD1 or TRBD2 (5 bases each). CDR1 and CDR2 (germline): MGHRA, YSYEKL. CDR3 size: 14 residues. The germline V and J ends were trimmed by 3 bases and 4 bases, with 13 bases remaining between them.

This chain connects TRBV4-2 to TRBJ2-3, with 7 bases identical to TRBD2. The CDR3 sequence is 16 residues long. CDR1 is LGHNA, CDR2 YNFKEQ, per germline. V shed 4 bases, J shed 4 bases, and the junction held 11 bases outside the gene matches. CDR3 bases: TGTGCCAGCAGCCTCGCAAGGGCTAGCGGCTCAGATACGCAGTATTTT. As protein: CASSLARASGSDTQYF.

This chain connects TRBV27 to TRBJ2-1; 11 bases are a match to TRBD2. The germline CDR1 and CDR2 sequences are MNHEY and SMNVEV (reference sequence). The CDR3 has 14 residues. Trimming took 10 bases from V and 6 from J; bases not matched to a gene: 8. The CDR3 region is CATRSLAGANEQFF. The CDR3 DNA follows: TGTGCCACCAGGTCACTAGCGGGAGCCAATGAGCAGTTCTTC.

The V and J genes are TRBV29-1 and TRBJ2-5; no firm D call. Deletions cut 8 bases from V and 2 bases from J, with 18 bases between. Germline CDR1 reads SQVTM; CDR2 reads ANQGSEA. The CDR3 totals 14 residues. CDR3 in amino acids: CSTTKASVQETQYF. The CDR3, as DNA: TGCAGCACAACTAAGGCGTCAGTTCAAGAGACCCAGTACTTC. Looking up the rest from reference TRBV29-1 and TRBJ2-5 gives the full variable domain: SAVISQKPSRDICQRGTSLTIQCQVDSQVTMMFWYRQQPGQSLTLIATANQGSEATYESGFVIDKFPISRPNLTFSTLTVSNMSPEDSSIYLCSTTKASVQETQYFGPGTRLLVL.

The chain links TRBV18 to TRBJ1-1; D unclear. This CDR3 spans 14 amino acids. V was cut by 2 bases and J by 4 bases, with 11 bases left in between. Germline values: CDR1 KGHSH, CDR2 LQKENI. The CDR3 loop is CASSPEGLGTEAFF. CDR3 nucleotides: TGTGCCAGCTCACCAGAAGGCCTAGGCACTGAAGCTTTCTTT.

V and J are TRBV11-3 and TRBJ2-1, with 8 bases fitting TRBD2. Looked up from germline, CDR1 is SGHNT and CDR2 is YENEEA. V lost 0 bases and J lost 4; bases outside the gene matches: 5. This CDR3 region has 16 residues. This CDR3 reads CASSLDLLAAYNEQFF. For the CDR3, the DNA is TGTGCCAGCAGCTTAGATTTACTAGCGGCTTACAATGAGCAGTTCTTC.

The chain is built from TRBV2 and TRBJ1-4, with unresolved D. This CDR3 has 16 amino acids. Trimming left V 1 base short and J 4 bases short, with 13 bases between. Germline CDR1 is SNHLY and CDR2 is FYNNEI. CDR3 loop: CASSEDGTRLNEKLFF. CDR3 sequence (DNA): TGTGCCAGCAGTGAAGACGGAACCAGGCTTAATGAAAAACTGTTTTTT. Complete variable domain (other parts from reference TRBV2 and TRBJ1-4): EPEVTQTPSHQVTQMGQEVILRCVPISNHLYFYWYRQILGQKVEFLVSFYNNEISEKSEIFDDQFSVERPDGSNFTLKIRSTKLEDSAMYFCASSEDGTRLNEKLFFGSGTQLSVL.

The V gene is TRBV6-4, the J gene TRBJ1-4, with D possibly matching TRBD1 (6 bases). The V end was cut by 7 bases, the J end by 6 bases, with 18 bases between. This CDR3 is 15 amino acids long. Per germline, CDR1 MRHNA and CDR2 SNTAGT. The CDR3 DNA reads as TGTGCCAGCAAACAGAATGGGGCAGGGGATGAAAAACTGTTTTTT. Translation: CASKQNGAGDEKLFF.

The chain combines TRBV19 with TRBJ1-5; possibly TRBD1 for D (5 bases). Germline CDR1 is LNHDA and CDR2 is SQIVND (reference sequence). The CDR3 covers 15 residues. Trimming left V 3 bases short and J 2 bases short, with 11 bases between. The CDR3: CASSIGDLGNQPQHF. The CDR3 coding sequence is TGTGCCAGTAGTATTGGGGACTTGGGCAATCAGCCCCAGCATTTT.

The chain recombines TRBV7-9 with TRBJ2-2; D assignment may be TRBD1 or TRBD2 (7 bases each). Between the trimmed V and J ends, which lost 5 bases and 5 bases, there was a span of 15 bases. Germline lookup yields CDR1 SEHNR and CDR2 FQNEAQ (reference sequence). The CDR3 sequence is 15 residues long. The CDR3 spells CASSATGEGTGELFF. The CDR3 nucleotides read TGTGCCAGCAGCGCCACAGGGGAGGGGACCGGGGAGCTGTTTTTT.

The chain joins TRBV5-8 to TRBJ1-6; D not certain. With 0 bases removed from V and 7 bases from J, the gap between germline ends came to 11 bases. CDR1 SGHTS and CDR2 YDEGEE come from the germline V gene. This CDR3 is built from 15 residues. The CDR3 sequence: CASSLDWTVNSPLHF. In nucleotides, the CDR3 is TGTGCCAGCAGCTTGGACTGGACGGTGAATTCACCCCTCCACTTT. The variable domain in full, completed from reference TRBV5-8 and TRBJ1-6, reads EAGVTQSPTHLIKTRGQQATLRCSPISGHTSVYWYQQALGLGLQFLLWYDEGEERNRGNFPPRFSGRQFPNYSSELNVNALELEDSALYLCASSLDWTVNSPLHFGNGTRLTVT.

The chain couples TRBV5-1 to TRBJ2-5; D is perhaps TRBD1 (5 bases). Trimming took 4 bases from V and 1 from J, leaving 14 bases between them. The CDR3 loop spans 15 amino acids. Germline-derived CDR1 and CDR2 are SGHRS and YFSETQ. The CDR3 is CASSTWTHGQETQYF. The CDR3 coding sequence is TGCGCCAGCAGCACCTGGACACACGGCCAAGAGACCCAGTACTTC.

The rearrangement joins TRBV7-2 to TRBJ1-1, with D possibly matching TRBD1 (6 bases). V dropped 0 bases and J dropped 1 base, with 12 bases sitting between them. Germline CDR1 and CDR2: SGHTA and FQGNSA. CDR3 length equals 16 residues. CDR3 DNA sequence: TGTGCCAGCAGCTTAGCAAGGGGGACACGGAACACTGAAGCTTTCTTT. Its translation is CASSLARGTRNTEAFF.

The CDR3, as DNA: TGTGCCAGCAAGGGCATTTACAATGAGCAGTTCTTC. Its protein product is CASKGIYNEQFF. The chain uses TRBV6-6 and TRBJ2-1; unclear D gene. V shed 7 bases and J shed 4 bases, with 8 bases lying between them. This CDR3 has 12 amino acids. Germline V gives CDR1 MNHNY, CDR2 SVGAGI (reference sequence).